This paragraph reports one TCR beta chain. Its antigen remains unidentified. The sample originates from a study of blood T cells in healthy people across ages. Overall study results and limits: A roughly linear age-dependent decrease characterized TCR beta diversity per million T cells.

PCR was performed a second time for about 7 to 11 cycles using a sample-barcoded 5' primer and a J-beta primer mix. TCRdb passed the 5' RACE reads through MiXCR, listing each CDR3 protein once. This sample has around 1.5 million distinct CDR3 sequences, with roughly 32% found just once. Germline V gene sequence: CDR1 DFQATT, CDR2 SNEGSKA (reference sequence). The CDR3 covers 13 residues. V was trimmed by 2 bases and J by 1 base, leaving 6 bases between them. The V call is TRBV20-1, the J call TRBJ1-5; D is unclear. The source of this sequence is a woman in her 30s in good health. Input material: blood. DNA for the CDR3: TGCAGTGCTAGACTTGGGAGCAATCAGCCCCAGCATTTT. Protein: CSARLGSNQPQHF.